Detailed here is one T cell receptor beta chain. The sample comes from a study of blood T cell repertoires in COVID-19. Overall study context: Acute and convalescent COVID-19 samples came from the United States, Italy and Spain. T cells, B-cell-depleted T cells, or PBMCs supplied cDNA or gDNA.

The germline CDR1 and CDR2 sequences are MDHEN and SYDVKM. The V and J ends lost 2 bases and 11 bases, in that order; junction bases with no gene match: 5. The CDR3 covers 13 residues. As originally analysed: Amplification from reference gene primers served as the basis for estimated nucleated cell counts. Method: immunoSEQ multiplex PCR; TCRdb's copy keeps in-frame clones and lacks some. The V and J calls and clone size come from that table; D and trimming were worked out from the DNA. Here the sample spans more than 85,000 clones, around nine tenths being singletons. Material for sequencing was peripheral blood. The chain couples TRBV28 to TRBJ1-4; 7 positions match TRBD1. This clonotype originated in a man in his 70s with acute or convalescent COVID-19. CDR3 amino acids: CASSLTQQGKLFF. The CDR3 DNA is TGTGCCAGCAGTTTAACCCAACAGGGGAAACTGTTTTTT.